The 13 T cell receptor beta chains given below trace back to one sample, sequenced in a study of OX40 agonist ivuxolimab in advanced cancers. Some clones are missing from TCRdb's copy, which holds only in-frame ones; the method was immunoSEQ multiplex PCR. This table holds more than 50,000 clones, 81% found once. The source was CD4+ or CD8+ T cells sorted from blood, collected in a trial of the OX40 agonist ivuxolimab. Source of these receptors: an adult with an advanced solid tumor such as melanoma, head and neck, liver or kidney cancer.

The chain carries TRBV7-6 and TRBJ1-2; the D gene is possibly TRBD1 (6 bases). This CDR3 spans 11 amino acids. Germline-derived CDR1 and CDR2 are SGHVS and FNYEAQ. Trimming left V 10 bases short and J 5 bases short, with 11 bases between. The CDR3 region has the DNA TGTGCCACAGGACAGTATTATGGCTACACCTTC. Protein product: CATGQYYGYTF.

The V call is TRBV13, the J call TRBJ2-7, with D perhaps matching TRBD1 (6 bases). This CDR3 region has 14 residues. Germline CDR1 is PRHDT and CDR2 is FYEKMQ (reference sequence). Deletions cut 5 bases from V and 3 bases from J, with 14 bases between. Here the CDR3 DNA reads TGTGCCAGCAGCGTACAGGGTTGGGGCTACGAGCAGTACTTC. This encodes CASSVQGWGYEQYF.

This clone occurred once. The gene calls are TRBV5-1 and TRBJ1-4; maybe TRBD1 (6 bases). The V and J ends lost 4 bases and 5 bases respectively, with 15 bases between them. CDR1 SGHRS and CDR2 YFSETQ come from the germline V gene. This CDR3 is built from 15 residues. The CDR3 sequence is CASSPGGGQNEKLFF. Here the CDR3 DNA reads TGCGCCAGCAGCCCTGGGGGGGGCCAAAATGAAAAACTGTTTTTT.

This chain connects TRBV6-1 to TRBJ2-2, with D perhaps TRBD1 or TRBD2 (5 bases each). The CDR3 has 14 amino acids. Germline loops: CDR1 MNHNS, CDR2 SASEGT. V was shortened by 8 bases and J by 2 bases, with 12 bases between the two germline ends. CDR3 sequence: CASPGTANTGELFF. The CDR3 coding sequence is TGTGCCAGCCCCGGGACGGCCAACACCGGGGAGCTGTTTTTT.

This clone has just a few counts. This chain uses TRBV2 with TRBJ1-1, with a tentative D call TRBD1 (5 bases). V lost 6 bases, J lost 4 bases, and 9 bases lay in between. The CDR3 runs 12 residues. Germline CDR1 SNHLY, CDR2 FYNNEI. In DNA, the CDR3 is TGTGCCAGCAGGGAGAGGGGCACTGAAGCTTTCTTT. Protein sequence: CASRERGTEAFF.

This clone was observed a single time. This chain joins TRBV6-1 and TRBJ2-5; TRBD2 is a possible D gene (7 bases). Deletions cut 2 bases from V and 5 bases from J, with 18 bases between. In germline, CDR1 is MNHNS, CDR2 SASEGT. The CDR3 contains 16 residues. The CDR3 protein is CASSEREGGRLETQYF. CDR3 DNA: TGTGCCAGCAGTGAAAGGGAGGGGGGGCGCCTGGAGACCCAGTACTTC.

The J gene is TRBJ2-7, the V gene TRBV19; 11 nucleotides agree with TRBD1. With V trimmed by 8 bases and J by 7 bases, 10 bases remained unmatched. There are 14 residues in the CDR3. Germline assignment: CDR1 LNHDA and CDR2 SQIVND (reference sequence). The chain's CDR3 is CASSPGQGAGEQYF. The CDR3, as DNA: TGTGCCAGTTCCCCCGGACAGGGGGCGGGGGAGCAGTACTTC.

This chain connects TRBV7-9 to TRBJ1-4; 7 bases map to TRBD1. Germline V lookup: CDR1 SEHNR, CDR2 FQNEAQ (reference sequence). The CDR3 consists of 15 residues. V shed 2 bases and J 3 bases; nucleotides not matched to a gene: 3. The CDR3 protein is CASSLPQGSNEKLFF. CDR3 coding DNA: TGTGCCAGCAGCTTACCACAGGGGTCTAATGAAAAACTGTTTTTT.

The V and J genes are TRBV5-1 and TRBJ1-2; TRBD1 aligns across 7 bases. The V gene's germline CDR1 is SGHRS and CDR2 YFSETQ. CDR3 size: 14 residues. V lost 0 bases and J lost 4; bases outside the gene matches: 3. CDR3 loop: CASSLEGTVYGYTF. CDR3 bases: TGCGCCAGCAGCTTGGAAGGGACAGTCTATGGCTACACCTTC.

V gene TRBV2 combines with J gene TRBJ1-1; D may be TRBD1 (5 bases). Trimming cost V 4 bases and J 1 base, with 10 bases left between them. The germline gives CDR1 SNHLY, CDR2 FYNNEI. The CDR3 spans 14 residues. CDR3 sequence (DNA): TGTGCCAGCAGTGTGAGGACAAGGAACACTGAAGCTTTCTTT. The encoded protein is CASSVRTRNTEAFF.

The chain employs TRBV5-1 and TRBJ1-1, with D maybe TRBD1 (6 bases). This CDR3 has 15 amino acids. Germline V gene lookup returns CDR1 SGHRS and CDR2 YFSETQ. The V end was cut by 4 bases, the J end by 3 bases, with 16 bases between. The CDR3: CASSLATGPDTEAFF. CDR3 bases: TGCGCCAGCAGCCTAGCGACAGGCCCGGACACTGAAGCTTTCTTT.

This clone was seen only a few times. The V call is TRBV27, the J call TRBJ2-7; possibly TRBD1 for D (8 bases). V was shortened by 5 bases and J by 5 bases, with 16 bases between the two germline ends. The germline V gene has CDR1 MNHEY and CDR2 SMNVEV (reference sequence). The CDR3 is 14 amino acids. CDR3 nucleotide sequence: TGTGCCAGCAGTCCCCGAACAGGGGGGGACGAGCAGTACTTC. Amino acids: CASSPRTGGDEQYF.

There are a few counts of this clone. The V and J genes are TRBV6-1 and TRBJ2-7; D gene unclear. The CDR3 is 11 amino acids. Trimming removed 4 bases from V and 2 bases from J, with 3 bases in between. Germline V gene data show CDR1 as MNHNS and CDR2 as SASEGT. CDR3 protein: CASSGAYEQYF. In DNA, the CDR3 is TGTGCCAGCAGTGGTGCCTACGAGCAGTACTTC.